This is a list of T cell receptor beta chains from one sample in a study of early T cells in non-severe SARS-CoV-2 infection. TCRdb fed the 5' RACE reads into MiXCR, producing one record per CDR3 protein. The table records around 55,000 distinct CDR3 sequences, roughly an eighth of them present only once. Specimen: whole blood. The source of these receptors is an adult who was a healthcare worker with PCR-confirmed SARS-CoV-2 infection or an uninfected control (not recorded which). Each CDR3 is given with its conserved first and last residue. D genes are given only for firm matches. Only some rows state a clone size, as once, few, many or a class for expanded clones.

V gene,clone size,CDR3 length,D gene,J gene,CDR3 protein,CDR3 DNA
TRBV5-6,many,13,.,TRBJ2-2,CASSLGVPGELFF,TGTGCCAGCAGCTTGGGAGTACCCGGGGAGCTGTTTTTT
TRBV20-1,.,14,TRBD2,TRBJ2-3,CSAPVSGGTDTQYF,TGCAGTGCACCAGTTAGCGGGGGCACAGATACGCAGTATTTT
TRBV15,many,17,.,TRBJ2-3,CATSRDRLDSGTDTQYF,TGTGCCACCAGCAGAGATCGGTTGGACAGCGGCACAGATACGCAGTATTTT
TRBV2,few,12,TRBD1,TRBJ2-7,CASRYRGYEQYF,TGTGCCAGCAGGTACAGGGGTTACGAGCAGTACTTC
TRBV9,few,13,TRBD2,TRBJ2-5,CASSRDYKETQYF,TGTGCCAGCTCCCGGGACTATAAGGAGACCCAGTACTTC
TRBV24-1,few,17,TRBD2,TRBJ2-5,CAAPPRPGLPFQETQYF,TGTGCCGCCCCCCCCCGACCGGGACTACCTTTCCAAGAGACCCAGTACTTC
TRBV12-3/TRBV12-4,.,14,.,TRBJ2-2,CASRTGPSTGELFF,TGTGCCAGCAGAACCGGGCCTTCCACCGGGGAGCTGTTTTTT
TRBV18,medium-sized,14,.,TRBJ2-5,CASSPTEPQETQYF,TGTGCCAGCTCACCCACCGAGCCACAAGAGACCCAGTACTTC
TRBV2,many,12,.,TRBJ1-5,CASLLTGGPQHF,TGTGCCAGCCTCCTGACAGGCGGTCCCCAGCATTTT
TRBV10-3,medium-sized,14,.,TRBJ2-5,CAISAEDFQETQYF,TGTGCCATCAGTGCCGAAGACTTCCAAGAGACCCAGTACTTC
TRBV4-2,few,15,.,TRBJ2-2,CASSQVLGLTGELFF,TGTGCCAGCAGCCAAGTTCTAGGTCTCACCGGGGAGCTGTTTTTT
TRBV3-1,many,16,.,TRBJ2-7,CASSQGQGFQLYEQYF,TGTGCCAGCAGCCAGGGGCAGGGGTTCCAGTTGTACGAGCAGTACTTC
TRBV29-1,.,11,.,TRBJ2-7,CSVLQGDEQYF,TGCAGCGTTCTACAGGGCGACGAGCAGTACTTC
TRBV12-3/TRBV12-4,.,15,.,TRBJ1-1,CASSFRGGVNTEAFF,TGTGCCAGCAGTTTCCGTGGAGGGGTGAACACTGAAGCTTTCTTT
TRBV5-4,.,17,TRBD2,TRBJ2-5,CASSSEPIAGGRETQYF,TGTGCCAGCAGCTCTGAACCCATAGCGGGGGGGCGCGAGACCCAGTACTTC
TRBV29-1,.,15,TRBD2,TRBJ2-2,CSVAVAGGPTGELFF,TGCAGCGTTGCCGTAGCGGGAGGACCCACCGGGGAGCTGTTTTTT
TRBV9,few,15,TRBD1,TRBJ1-2,CASSVVDRGNYGYTF,TGTGCCAGCAGCGTAGTGGACAGGGGAAACTATGGCTACACCTTC
TRBV29-1,.,15,.,TRBJ1-1,CSVRGGGRVNTEAFF,TGCAGCGTCCGAGGCGGGGGCCGAGTGAACACTGAAGCTTTCTTT
TRBV29-1,.,15,TRBD1,TRBJ1-2,CSVPKRDRDNYGYTF,TGCAGCGTGCCGAAGAGAGACAGGGATAACTATGGCTACACCTTC
TRBV7-2,few,15,TRBD1,TRBJ2-7,CASSRDRGSPYEQYF,TGTGCCAGCAGCCGGGACAGGGGCAGCCCCTACGAGCAGTACTTC
TRBV4-3,many,20,TRBD1,TRBJ2-7,CASSQDHLQPGQGFPYEQYF,TGCGCCAGCAGCCAAGACCACTTGCAGCCGGGACAGGGGTTTCCCTACGAGCAGTACTTC
TRBV20-1,.,15,TRBD1,TRBJ1-2,CSAPNLREGALGYTF,TGCAGTGCGCCGAATCTTCGGGAGGGGGCGTTGGGCTACACCTTC
TRBV7-6,.,15,TRBD2,TRBJ2-7,CASSLGTSGGDEQYF,TGTGCCAGCAGCTTAGGGACTAGCGGGGGGGACGAGCAGTACTTC
TRBV29-1,few,11,.,TRBJ1-1,CSVVRPPEAFF,TGCAGCGTTGTCCGGCCTCCTGAAGCTTTCTTT
TRBV29-1,many,15,TRBD1,TRBJ1-2,CSVDGTGAGVYGYTF,TGCAGCGTTGACGGGACAGGGGCAGGCGTCTATGGCTACACCTTC
TRBV5-1,.,15,TRBD1,TRBJ2-7,CASSSTGTGYYEQYF,TGCGCCAGCAGCTCCACCGGGACAGGATATTACGAGCAGTACTTC